This TCR beta chain was retrieved from a study of identical twins. This clonotype has more than one count but fewer than ten. No antigen is known for it. From the 5' RACE reads, TCRdb called clonotypes with MiXCR, one entry per CDR3 protein. The data contain under 500,000 distinct CDR3 sequences, over 11% of them singletons. Points from the study as a whole: Whereas memory repertoires showed no such difference, abundant cord blood beta clonotypes carried fewer insertions.

These data also featured in a second study, about yellow fever vaccine responses in identical twins.

This receptor was obtained from a woman aged 18-35 years in good health. Sequenced: CD4+ T cells sorted from blood.

The CDR3 coding sequence is TGTGCCAGTAGTATTAATCTCGGCTATGGCTACACCTTC. Translated, it gives CASSINLGYGYTF. The chain has TRBV19 and TRBJ1-2; unclear D gene. This CDR3 is 13 amino acids long. Germline CDR1 and CDR2: LNHDA and SQIVND (reference sequence). The V end was cut by 3 bases, the J end by 4 bases, with 9 bases between.